Each of the 18 T cell receptor beta chains below was sequenced from the same sample in a study of PD-L1 blockade in urothelial cancer. Method: immunoSEQ multiplex PCR; TCRdb's copy keeps in-frame clones and lacks some. Of fewer than 60,000 clones listed, more than 80% are singletons. Time point in this sample: pretreatment peripheral blood. Sequenced material: PBMCs, taken around atezolizumab (anti-PD-L1) treatment. These receptors were taken from a man in his fifties with urothelial cancer.

The chain joins TRBV6-6 to TRBJ2-7; D uncertain. CDR1 and CDR2 (germline): MNHNY, SVGAGI (reference sequence). V was pared by 5 bases and J by 7 bases, with 12 bases between. This CDR3 is 12 amino acids long. The CDR3 coding sequence is TGTGCCAGCAGTCCTCTCCCTAAGGAGCAGTACTTC. The encoded protein is CASSPLPKEQYF.

The rearrangement uses TRBV7-6 and TRBJ1-3, with 7 bases lining up with TRBD1. CDR1 and CDR2 (germline): SGHVS, FNYEAQ. This CDR3 is built from 15 residues. V dropped 3 bases and J dropped 4; count of bases not matched to a gene: 6. The chain's CDR3 is CASSFGTALGNTIYF. The CDR3 bases are TGTGCCAGCAGCTTTGGGACAGCCCTCGGAAACACCATATATTTT.

CDR3 coding DNA: TGTGCCAGCAGCTTGAGCGTAGCCTACAATGAGCAGTTCTTC. It yields the protein CASSLSVAYNEQFF. The chain joins TRBV7-9 to TRBJ2-1; no clear D gene. This CDR3 spans 14 amino acids. Per germline, CDR1 SEHNR and CDR2 FQNEAQ (reference sequence). Trimming pared 3 bases from V and 2 bases from J, leaving 8 bases between.

Turning to this clone: A junction boundary mismatches the germline segment, possibly from a read error. This rearrangement joins TRBV18 to TRBJ2-7; no clear D gene. CDR1 is KGHSH, CDR2 LQKENI, per germline. The CDR3 covers 13 residues. The CDR3 nucleotides are TGTGCCAGCTCACCAATGACACAATCCTCTCCTTCCTTC. It yields the protein CASSPMTQSSPSF.

The gene calls are TRBV10-3 and TRBJ2-1; 7 nucleotides align to TRBD2. J gave up 4 bases and V 0 bases, and 6 bases lay outside the gene matches. CDR1 and CDR2 from the germline V gene are ENHRY and SYGVKD. This CDR3 comprises 16 residues. CDR3 sequence reads: CAISESMAGDYNEQFF. In DNA, the CDR3 is TGTGCCATCAGTGAGTCAATGGCGGGAGATTACAATGAGCAGTTCTTC.

The chain couples TRBV19 to TRBJ2-1; 9 bases fit TRBD2. Unmatched junction bases numbered 12, after V lost 5 bases and J lost 7 bases. CDR3 length: 16 amino acids. CDR1 and CDR2 (germline): LNHDA, SQIVND (reference sequence). The chain's CDR3 is CASSLQTSGFWNEQFF. The CDR3 nucleotides read TGTGCCAGTAGTCTCCAGACTAGCGGTTTTTGGAATGAGCAGTTCTTC.

The chain is built from TRBV5-1 and TRBJ2-7; 7 bases match TRBD1. The CDR3 has 14 amino acids. V trimming: 4 bases; J trimming: 4 bases; junction bases outside the gene matches: 8. In germline, CDR1 is SGHRS, CDR2 YFSETQ. The CDR3 reads CASSTGTEGYEQYF. For the CDR3, the DNA is TGCGCCAGCAGCACTGGGACAGAAGGATACGAGCAGTACTTC.

This clone was counted a few times. The chain combines TRBV14 with TRBJ2-7, with 7 bases lining up with TRBD1. The germline V gene encodes CDR1 SGHDN and CDR2 FVKESK. V lost 1 base, J lost 5 bases, and 2 bases stayed unmatched. This CDR3 has 13 amino acids. CDR3 DNA sequence: TGTGCCAGCAGCCAAGTCAGGGGGAACGAGCAGTACTTC. Its translation is CASSQVRGNEQYF.

This clone was counted a few times. This chain uses TRBV18 with TRBJ2-1, with a possible D match to TRBD2 (6 bases). The CDR3 is 16 residues long. V shed 3 bases and J shed 3 bases, with 15 bases lying between them. The germline V gene encodes CDR1 KGHSH and CDR2 LQKENI. CDR3 DNA sequence: TGTGCCAGCTCACCCCCGGGGGAGAGACGCTACAATGAGCAGTTCTTC. The encoded protein is CASSPPGERRYNEQFF.

V gene TRBV9 combines with J gene TRBJ2-1, with TRBD1 identical over 7 bases. Germline V gene data show CDR1 as SGDLS and CDR2 as YYNGEE. Trimming removed 3 bases from V and 7 bases from J; junction bases left unmatched: 7. The CDR3 spans 14 residues. The CDR3 nucleotides are TGTGCCAGCAGCGCCCGACAGGGTCGGAATGAGCAGTTCTTC. It translates to CASSARQGRNEQFF. Together with reference TRBV9 and TRBJ2-1, the CDR3 gives the full variable domain: DSGVTQTPKHLITATGQRVTLRCSPRSGDLSVYWYQQSLDQGLQFLIQYYNGEERAKGNILERFSAQQFPDLHSELNLSSLELGDSALYFCASSARQGRNEQFFGPGTRLTVL.

The chain carries TRBV19 and TRBJ2-5, with D unresolved. Germline V CDR1 and CDR2: LNHDA, SQIVND (reference sequence). V lost 5 bases and J lost 2, with 6 bases in between. The CDR3 loop spans 12 amino acids. CDR3 loop: CASSQTQETQYF. The DNA for the CDR3 is TGTGCCAGTAGTCAAACTCAAGAGACCCAGTACTTC.

The rearrangement joins TRBV7-2 to TRBJ2-6; TRBD1 matches 9 bases. The junction had 1 base not matched to a gene; V was cut back by 1 base and J by 3 bases. CDR3 size: 16 residues. Looked up from germline, CDR1 is SGHTA and CDR2 is FQGNSA. DNA for the CDR3: TGTGCCAGCAGCTTAGGGGGACAGGGTGGGGCCAACGTCCTGACTTTC. Its translation is CASSLGGQGGANVLTF.

The chain recombines TRBV5-5 with TRBJ1-5; 7 positions match TRBD1. The CDR3 extends over 17 amino acids. Germline-derived CDR1 and CDR2 are SGHKS and YYEKEE (reference sequence). V dropped 0 bases and J dropped 9; count of bases not matched to a gene: 15. The CDR3 reads CASSLATGAGPFGPQHF. The DNA of the CDR3 is TGTGCCAGCAGCTTGGCCACAGGGGCCGGTCCTTTTGGGCCCCAGCATTTT. Full variable domain (rest looked up from reference TRBV5-5 and TRBJ1-5): DAGVTQSPTHLIKTRGQQVTLRCSPISGHKSVSWYQQVLGQGPQFIFQYYEKEERGRGNFPDRFSARQFPNYSSELNVNALLLGDSALYLCASSLATGAGPFGPQHFGDGTRLSIL.

This chain connects TRBV27 to TRBJ1-2; 8 bases map to TRBD1. Losses at the gene ends were 5 bases for V and 4 bases for J; bases not matched to a gene: 12. The CDR3 totals 16 residues. The germline gives CDR1 MNHEY, CDR2 SMNVEV (reference sequence). The CDR3 sequence: CASSHTRQGRAYGYTF. CDR3 bases: TGTGCCAGCAGTCATACGCGACAGGGGAGAGCCTATGGCTACACCTTC.

The chain uses TRBV18 and TRBJ1-3; D not certain. In germline, CDR1 is KGHSH, CDR2 LQKENI. The CDR3 contains 14 residues. With 2 bases removed from V and 2 bases from J, the gap between germline ends came to 7 bases. The DNA of the CDR3 is TGTGCCAGCTCACCAATGGCGGCTGGAAACACCATATATTTT. Translating it yields CASSPMAAGNTIYF.

In this sample, this clone turned up once. The rearrangement uses TRBV28 and TRBJ1-2; 7 nucleotides line up with TRBD1. V shed 4 bases and J 2 bases; nucleotides not matched to a gene: 1. This CDR3 has 13 amino acids. CDR1 is MDHEN, CDR2 SYDVKM, per germline. CDR3 nucleotides: TGTGCCAGCAGTTGGGACAGCAACTATGGCTACACCTTC. Translation: CASSWDSNYGYTF.

V is TRBV29-1 and J is TRBJ2-7; D not certain. V lost 3 bases, J lost 0 bases, and 6 bases lay in between. Germline V CDR1 and CDR2: SQVTM, ANQGSEA. The CDR3 spans 12 residues. The CDR3, as DNA: TGCAGCGTTGAGGCGGACTCCTACGAGCAGTACTTC. Translating gives CSVEADSYEQYF.

This sequence joins TRBV6-1 and TRBJ1-3; TRBD1 aligns across 7 bases. CDR1 is MNHNS, CDR2 SASEGT, per germline. CDR3 size: 17 residues. Trimming at V came to 1 base and at J to 0 bases, leaving 6 bases not matched to a gene. The CDR3 loop is CASSEGGGQVSGNTIYF. CDR3 nucleotide sequence: TGTGCCAGCAGTGAAGGGGGAGGACAGGTCTCTGGAAACACCATATATTTT.